The 7 T cell receptor beta chains listed next were all sequenced from one sample in a study of blood T cell repertoires in COVID-19. Only in-frame clones appear in the TCRdb table, and some are missing; sequencing was by immunoSEQ multiplex PCR. The table lists 200,000 to 250,000 clones, roughly 80% of them singletons. The specimen sequenced was peripheral blood. The receptors derive from a woman of 80 years or more with active or convalescent COVID-19.

The rearrangement uses TRBV27 and TRBJ2-2; tentatively, D is TRBD1 (5 bases). The CDR3 has 15 amino acids. Trimming stripped 2 bases from V and 7 bases from J, with 14 bases between. Germline V gives CDR1 MNHEY, CDR2 SMNVEV (reference sequence). CDR3 sequence (DNA): TGTGCCAGCAGTTTAAGGTCAGGGTGGGGCGGGGAGCTGTTTTTT. Its protein product is CASSLRSGWGGELFF.

The genes are TRBV11-2 and TRBJ1-4, with D possibly being TRBD1 (6 bases). Trimming removed 5 bases at V and 5 bases at J, with 12 bases between. Germline CDR1 SGHAT, CDR2 FQNNGV. This CDR3 comprises 14 residues. This CDR3 reads CASSRTARNEKLFF. The CDR3 region has the DNA TGTGCCAGCAGCCGGACAGCTCGAAATGAAAAACTGTTTTTT. Full variable domain (rest looked up from reference TRBV11-2 and TRBJ1-4): EAGVAQSPRYKIIEKRQSVAFWCNPISGHATLYWYQQILGQGPKLLIQFQNNGVVDDSQLPKDRFSAERLKGVDSTLKIQPAKLEDSAVYLCASSRTARNEKLFFGSGTQLSVL.

The CDR3 DNA sequence: TGTGCCAGCAGCTTAGAGACTATCAACAATGAGCAGTTCTTC. Amino acids: CASSLETINNEQFF. The chain links TRBV7-2 to TRBJ2-1, with a possible D match to TRBD2 (5 bases). Germline CDR1 is SGHTA and CDR2 is FQGNSA. The ends were cut back, 1 base at V and 5 bases at J, with 9 bases in the middle. CDR3 size: 14 residues. Full variable domain (outside the CDR3, taken from reference TRBV7-2 and TRBJ2-1): GAGVSQSPSNKVTEKGKDVELRCDPISGHTALYWYRQSLGQGLEFLIYFQGNSAPDKSGLPSDRFSAERTGGSVSTLTIQRTQQEDSAVYLCASSLETINNEQFFGPGTRLTVL.

This rearrangement joins TRBV11-2 to TRBJ2-3, with TRBD2 matching over 7 bases. This CDR3 has 16 amino acids. CDR1 is SGHAT, CDR2 FQNNGV, per germline. V lost 8 bases, J lost 2 bases, and 13 bases stayed unmatched. The CDR3 is CASGGLAATSTDTQYF. The CDR3 DNA sequence: TGTGCCAGCGGAGGGCTAGCGGCTACATCCACAGATACGCAGTATTTT.

The rearrangement links TRBV6-5 to TRBJ2-3; TRBD1 matches 9 bases. CDR3 size: 15 residues. V shed 7 bases and J 5 bases; nucleotides not matched to a gene: 10. Germline V gene lookup returns CDR1 MNHEY and CDR2 SVGAGI. The CDR3 loop is CASTAGTGFIDTQYF. CDR3 DNA: TGTGCCAGCACGGCCGGGACAGGGTTTATAGATACGCAGTATTTT.

This clone was seen just once. The chain carries TRBV6-5 and TRBJ2-2, with a tentative D call TRBD1 (5 bases). The CDR3 covers 12 residues. Germline values: CDR1 MNHEY, CDR2 SVGAGI. V was cut by 6 bases and J by 11 bases, with 13 bases left in between. CDR3 residues: CASRPGHGELFF. The CDR3 coding sequence is TGTGCCAGCAGACCAGGACACGGCGAGCTGTTTTTT.

This sequence joins TRBV6-2 or TRBV6-3 and TRBJ2-7; TRBD2 matches 7 bases. J was trimmed by 1 base and V by 2 bases; bases with no gene match: 14. CDR1 is MNHEY and CDR2 is SVGEGT in the germline V gene. This CDR3 is built from 18 residues. DNA for the CDR3: TGTGCCAGCAGTTACAGGGAGGGGAATAAAGTTCCGTCCTACGAGCAGTACTTC. It codes for CASSYREGNKVPSYEQYF.